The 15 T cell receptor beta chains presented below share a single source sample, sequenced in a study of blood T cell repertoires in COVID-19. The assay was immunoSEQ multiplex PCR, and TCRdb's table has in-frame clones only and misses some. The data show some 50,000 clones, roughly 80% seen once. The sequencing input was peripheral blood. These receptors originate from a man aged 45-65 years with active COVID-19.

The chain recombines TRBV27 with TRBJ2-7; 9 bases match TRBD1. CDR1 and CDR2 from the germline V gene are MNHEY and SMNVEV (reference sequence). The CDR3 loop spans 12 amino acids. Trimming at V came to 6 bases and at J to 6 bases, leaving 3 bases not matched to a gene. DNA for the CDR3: TGTGCCAGCAGACGACAGGGGGGCGAGCAGTACTTC. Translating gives CASRRQGGEQYF.

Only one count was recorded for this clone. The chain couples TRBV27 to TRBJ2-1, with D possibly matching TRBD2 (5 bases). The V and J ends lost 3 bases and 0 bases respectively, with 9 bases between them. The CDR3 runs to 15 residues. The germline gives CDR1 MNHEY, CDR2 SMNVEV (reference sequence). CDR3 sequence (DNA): TGTGCCAGCAGTTTGGACTCGAGCTCCTACAATGAGCAGTTCTTC. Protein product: CASSLDSSSYNEQFF.

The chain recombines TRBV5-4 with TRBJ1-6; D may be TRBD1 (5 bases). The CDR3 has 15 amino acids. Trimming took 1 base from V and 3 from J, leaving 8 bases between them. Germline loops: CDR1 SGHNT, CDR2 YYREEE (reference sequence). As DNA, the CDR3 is TGTGCCAGCAGCTTGTCGGGGGACTATAATTCACCCCTCCACTTT. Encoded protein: CASSLSGDYNSPLHF.

The CDR3 DNA is TGTGCCACCAGCAGAGAGGGACAGGGAGGGGTCAATGAGCAGTTCTTC. The encoded protein is CATSREGQGGVNEQFF. The V call is TRBV15, the J call TRBJ2-1, with TRBD1 matching over 9 bases. The J segment lost 6 bases and the V segment lost 0 bases, leaving 6 bases of the junction unmatched. The CDR3 has 16 amino acids. Germline lookup yields CDR1 LNHNV and CDR2 YYDKDF (reference sequence).

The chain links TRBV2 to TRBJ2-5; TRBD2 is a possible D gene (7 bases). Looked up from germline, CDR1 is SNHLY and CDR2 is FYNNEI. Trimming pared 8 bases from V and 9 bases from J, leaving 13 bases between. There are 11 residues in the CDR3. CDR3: CASPEGGAQYF. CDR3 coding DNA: TGTGCCAGCCCCGAGGGGGGGGCCCAGTACTTC.

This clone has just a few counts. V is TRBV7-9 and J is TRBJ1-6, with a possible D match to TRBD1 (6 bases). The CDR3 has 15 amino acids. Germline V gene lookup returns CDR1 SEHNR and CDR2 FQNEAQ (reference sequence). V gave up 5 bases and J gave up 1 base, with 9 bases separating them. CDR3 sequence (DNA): TGTGCCAGCAGCCCACAGGGTTCCTATAATTCACCCCTCCACTTT. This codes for CASSPQGSYNSPLHF.

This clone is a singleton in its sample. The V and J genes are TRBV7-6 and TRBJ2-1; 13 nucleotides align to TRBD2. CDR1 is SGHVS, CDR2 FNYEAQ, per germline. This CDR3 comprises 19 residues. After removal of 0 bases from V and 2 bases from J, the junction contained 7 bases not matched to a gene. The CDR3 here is CASSLATGTSGVPYNEQFF. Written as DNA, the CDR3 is TGTGCCAGCAGCTTAGCGACCGGGACTAGCGGGGTGCCCTACAATGAGCAGTTCTTC.

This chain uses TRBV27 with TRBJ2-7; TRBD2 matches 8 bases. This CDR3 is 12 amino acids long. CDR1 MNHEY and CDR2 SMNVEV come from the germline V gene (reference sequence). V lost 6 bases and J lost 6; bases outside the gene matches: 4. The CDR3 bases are TGTGCCAGCAGCCACGGGGGGGTCGAGCAGTACTTC. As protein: CASSHGGVEQYF.

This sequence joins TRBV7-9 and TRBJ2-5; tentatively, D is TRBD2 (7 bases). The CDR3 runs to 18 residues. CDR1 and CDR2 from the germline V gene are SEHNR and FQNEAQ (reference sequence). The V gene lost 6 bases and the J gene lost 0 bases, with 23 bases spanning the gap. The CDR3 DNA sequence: TGTGCCAGCAGTTTCAAAGTCAAGGGGGGGCAAAACCAAGAGACCCAGTACTTC. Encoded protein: CASSFKVKGGQNQETQYF.

The CDR3 DNA follows: TGTGCCATCAGTGCGACACCTGATCAGCCCCAGCATTTT. This encodes CAISATPDQPQHF. The chain carries TRBV10-3 and TRBJ1-5, with D unresolved. The CDR3 covers 13 residues. The V end lost 4 bases, the J end lost 5 bases, and 9 bases lay between the germline ends. Germline values: CDR1 ENHRY, CDR2 SYGVKD.

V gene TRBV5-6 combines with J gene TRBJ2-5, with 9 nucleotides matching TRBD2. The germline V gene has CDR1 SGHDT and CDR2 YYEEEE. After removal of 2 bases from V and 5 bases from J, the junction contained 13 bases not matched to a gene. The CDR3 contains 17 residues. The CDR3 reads CASSFRVDSGGGETQYF. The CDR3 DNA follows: TGTGCCAGCAGCTTTCGGGTGGATAGCGGGGGTGGCGAGACCCAGTACTTC.

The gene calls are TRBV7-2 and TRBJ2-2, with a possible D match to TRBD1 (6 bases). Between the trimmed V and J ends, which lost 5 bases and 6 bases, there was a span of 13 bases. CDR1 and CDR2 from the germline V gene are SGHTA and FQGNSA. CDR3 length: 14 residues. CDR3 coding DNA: TGTGCCAGCAGCGAGCCCAACAGGGCCGGGGAGCTGTTTTTT. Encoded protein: CASSEPNRAGELFF.

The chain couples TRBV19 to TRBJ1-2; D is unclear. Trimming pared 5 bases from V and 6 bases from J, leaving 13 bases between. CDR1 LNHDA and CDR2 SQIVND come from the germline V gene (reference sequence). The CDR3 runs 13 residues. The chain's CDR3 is CASSVREKDGYTF. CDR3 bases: TGTGCCAGTAGTGTGAGGGAAAAAGATGGCTACACCTTC. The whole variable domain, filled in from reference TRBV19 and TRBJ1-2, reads DGGITQSPKYLFRKEGQNVTLSCEQNLNHDAMYWYRQDPGQGLRLIYYSQIVNDFQKGDIAEGYSVSREKKESFPLTVTSAQKNPTAFYLCASSVREKDGYTFGSGTRLTVV.

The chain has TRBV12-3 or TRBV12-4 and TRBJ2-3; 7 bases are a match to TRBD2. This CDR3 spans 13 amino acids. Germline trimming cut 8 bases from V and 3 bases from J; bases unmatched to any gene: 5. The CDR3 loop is CASGGGWTDTQYF. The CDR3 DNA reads TGTGCCAGCGGGGGGGGATGGACAGATACGCAGTATTTT.

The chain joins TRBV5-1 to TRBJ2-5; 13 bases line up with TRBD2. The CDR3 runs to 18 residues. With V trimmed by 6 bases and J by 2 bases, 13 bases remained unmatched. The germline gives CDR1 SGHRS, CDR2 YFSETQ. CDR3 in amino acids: CASIHLTSGGAYQETQYF. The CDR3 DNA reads TGCGCCAGCATCCATCTAACTAGCGGGGGGGCCTATCAAGAGACCCAGTACTTC.